Below, one TCR beta chain is given with its context. Via MiXCR, TCRdb re-called the 5' RACE reads, giving one row per CDR3 protein. The sample has 400,000 to 450,000 distinct CDR3 sequences, approximately 18% seen once. This record belongs to a study of T-cell memory formation after mild COVID-19. Sequencing was performed on PBMCs or a T cell subset sorted from them (not recorded which). This TCR derives from a man in his late teens or twenties who had mild COVID-19 (a few samples of this study predate the infection). Cell type and time point are not known.

CDR3 protein: CASSLASRSTPETQYF. CDR3 coding DNA: TGCGCCAGCAGCTTGGCCAGCCGATCCACCCCAGAGACCCAGTACTTC. The V call is TRBV5-1, the J call TRBJ2-5; D call uncertain. The germline V gene has CDR1 SGHRS and CDR2 YFSETQ. Between the trimmed V and J ends, which lost 0 bases and 4 bases, there was a span of 16 bases. This CDR3 comprises 16 residues.